The present T cell receptor (beta chain) was sequenced within a study of T cells in Graves' hyperthyroidism and ophthalmopathy. As for the study in general: Staff took peripheral blood when the initial diagnosis was made, before any treatment began.

Amplified TCR beta CDR3 regions derived from RNA transcripts. During a first-round RT-PCR of the TCR CDR3, the HTBI primer set was used. Each CDR3 protein is one row after TCRdb ran MiXCR on the multiplex PCR reads. This sample carries fewer than 200,000 distinct CDR3 sequences, about 9.4% of them seen once, and the ten largest clones take approximately 24%. There are a few counts of this clonotype. Its antigen is unknown. The CDR3 has 16 amino acids. The V gene lost 4 bases and the J gene lost 5 bases, with 20 bases spanning the gap. Germline-derived CDR1 and CDR2 are SGHNT and YYREEE (reference sequence). The source of the PBMCs was roughly 10 ml of fresh peripheral blood. Notes on the study in general: Model-based prediction identified ophthalmopathy a median around 6.5 months prior to its onset. Ophthalmopathy cases were set apart from stable hyperthyroidism by a 13 V-J model.

The sequencing input was blood. The clonotype originates from a young woman with Graves' hyperthyroidism that later progressed to Graves' ophthalmopathy. V is TRBV5-4 and J is TRBJ2-3; a weak D match, TRBD1 (6 bases). CDR3: CASSLRGNRVGDTQYF. CDR3 bases: TGTGCCAGCAGCCTCAGAGGCAACAGGGTAGGAGATACGCAGTATTTT.